This TCR beta chain is from a study of CD8 T cells in ankylosing spondylitis (dated by TCRdb to about 2017). Looking at the study overall: The study profiled T cell receptor beta repertoires in healthy donors and ankylosing spondylitis patients to find disease-linked TCR variants. The full study cohort was made up of about two dozen ankylosing spondylitis patients and fewer than 120 healthy donors. Peripheral blood was sampled, and synovial fluid was also collected from ankylosing spondylitis patients. Beyond this particular receptor, the publication reports: Blood from ankylosing spondylitis patients appeared to be characterized by a TCR beta motif composed of roughly 8 highly homologous amino acid variants. The disease-linked clones were reported as significantly enriched in matched synovial fluid samples from ankylosing spondylitis patients. In peripheral blood, the disease-linked clones were found at relatively low frequencies and had a CD8+ phenotype. Some TCR beta motif variants had previously been reported in synovial fluid and blood of reactive arthritis patients, which suggested common disease-initiation mechanisms.

The run used an Illumina HiSeq 2500. TCR beta libraries were prepared by quantitative 5'-RACE with molecular barcodes. Concerning the study's data processing: A new computational method, built on a probabilistic model of VDJ rearrangement, was used to identify disease-linked TCR variants. The public sequencing data were trimmed at Q25 with fastp and processed into clonotypes with MiXCR by TCRdb, which kept only in-frame beta chains. One record per CDR3 amino acid sequence lists the most common genes and DNA. For this entry, the V and J calls and clone size follow TCRdb and not the study's own pipeline. The sample table shows 250,000 or so distinct CDR3 sequences, and 20% to 30% are seen once. The ten largest clones capture about 0.6% of the sample. The table lists this clonotype with a few counts. The target of this receptor is not known. No much larger clonotype is one base removed from it; base qualities were not supplied.

The CDR3, cysteine through phenylalanine, is 14 amino acids long. Only the CDR3 part of the read is kept: 42 bases, read in frame from the first base. V loses 4 bases of germline sequence and J loses 2 bases, and the interval between the two ends is 11 bases. The germline V gene yields SGHDT for CDR1 and YYEEEE for CDR2. The V and J segments used are TRBV5-6 and TRBJ2-3; the D gene could be TRBD1 or TRBD2, each one agreeing over 5 bases. Source material: blood, either unsorted or a sorted T cell fraction (not recorded which). The source is a male donor with ankylosing spondylitis or in good health (not recorded which). The sequenced DNA is TGTGCCAGCAGCCCCGGGACGGTCACAGATACGCAGTATTTT. This gives the protein CASSPGTVTDTQYF.